A selection of T cell receptor beta chains follows, all from one sample in a study of shared clonotypes between healthy human individuals. The protocol was immunoSEQ multiplex PCR, while the TCRdb copy is restricted to in-frame clones and leaves out a portion. Here the sample spans about 2.1 million clones, 93% being singletons. The sequenced sample consisted of naive CD8+ T cells from PBMCs. The source is a man in his late teens or twenties in good health. Some clones in this sample may be carry-over from other donors' samples. CDR3s include the opening cysteine and the closing phenylalanine or tryptophan. A D gene is named only where the DNA matches it firmly. The size field is filled for only some rows; it gives once, few, many or a size class.

j_call clone_size d_call v_call cdr3_aa cdr3_nt
TRBJ2-7 . . TRBV10-1 CASSVGGSYEQYF TGCGCCAGCAGTGTCGGGGGCAGTTACGAGCAGTACTTC
TRBJ2-1 . TRBD2 TRBV5-1 CASSLVGGSGYNEQFF TGCGCCAGCAGCTTGGTCGGCGGGAGTGGATACAATGAGCAGTTCTTC
TRBJ2-3 once . TRBV9 CASSVDSVSREYGTDTQYF TGTGCCAGCAGCGTAGACTCCGTCTCCCGGGAGTATGGCACAGATACGCAGTATTTT
TRBJ2-7 . . TRBV5-8 CAAGGGVRASYEQYF TGTGCCGCCGGAGGGGGAGTGAGAGCCTCCTACGAGCAGTACTTC
TRBJ1-1 . . TRBV6-6 CASSYGPNTEAFF TGTGCCAGCAGTTACGGCCCTAACACTGAAGCTTTCTTT
TRBJ2-3 . TRBD1 TRBV28 CASSSLPGTDTDTQYF TGTGCCAGCAGTTCACTTCCCGGGACAGACACAGATACGCAGTATTTT
TRBJ2-3 . TRBD2 TRBV19 CASGGLADTDTQYF TGTGCCAGTGGGGGACTAGCGGACACAGATACGCAGTATTTT
TRBJ2-7 . TRBD1 TRBV28 CASSFGTGVFEQYF TGTGCCAGCAGTTTTGGCACAGGGGTTTTCGAGCAGTACTTC
TRBJ2-7 . . TRBV14 CASSQGTGAYEQYF TGTGCCAGCAGCCAGGGCACGGGGGCCTACGAGCAGTACTTC
TRBJ2-7 . TRBD2 TRBV13 CASSERLARDSYEQYF TGTGCCAGCAGCGAGCGACTAGCGCGAGATTCTTACGAGCAGTACTTC
TRBJ1-1 . . TRBV9 CASSDRGGSDTEAFF TGTGCCAGCAGCGACCGTGGAGGATCGGACACTGAAGCTTTCTTT
TRBJ1-1 . . TRBV30 CAWSAGTPFYAFF TGTGCCTGGAGCGCCGGGACTCCTTTCTACGCTTTCTTT
TRBJ1-5 few . TRBV10-3 CAIGTGSNQPQHF TGTGCCATCGGGACTGGTAGCAATCAGCCCCAGCATTTT
TRBJ1-2 . TRBD1 TRBV9 CASSVGRTGGNRYGYTF TGTGCCAGCAGCGTAGGGAGGACAGGGGGAAATAGGTATGGCTACACCTTC
TRBJ2-5 . TRBD1 TRBV19 CASRDIRDRGQETQYF TGTGCCAGCCGAGATATCCGGGACAGGGGGCAAGAGACCCAGTACTTC
TRBJ2-7 . TRBD2 TRBV7-8 CASSLAPQPGLAEEQYF TGTGCCAGCAGCTTAGCACCCCAGCCGGGACTAGCGGAAGAGCAGTACTTC
TRBJ1-2 few . TRBV7-9 CASSPGVSYGYTF TGTGCCAGCAGCCCAGGGGTTAGCTATGGCTACACCTTC
TRBJ1-2 once TRBD1 TRBV28 CASSRTGNGYTF TGTGCCAGCAGTAGGACAGGGAATGGCTACACCTTC
TRBJ2-1 . TRBD2 TRBV28 CASSLGRVSEQFF TGTGCCAGCAGTTTAGGGAGGGTAAGTGAGCAGTTCTTC
TRBJ1-1 . . TRBV9 CASSPTGQPPMNTEAFF TGTGCCAGCAGCCCGACGGGGCAACCCCCCATGAACACTGAAGCTTTCTTT
TRBJ2-2 . . TRBV7-9 CASSSRGEELFF TGTGCCAGCAGCTCCCGAGGGGAGGAGCTGTTTTTT
TRBJ2-7 . TRBD2 TRBV4-1 CASSFGTSGLPEQYF TGCGCCAGCAGCTTTGGGACTAGCGGCCTTCCTGAGCAGTACTTC
TRBJ2-7 . . TRBV4-1 CASSWEFGAVGEQYF TGCGCCAGCAGCTGGGAGTTCGGAGCAGTGGGTGAGCAGTACTTC
TRBJ2-7 . TRBD2 TRBV7-2 CASSPRGLAGGPSYEQYF TGTGCCAGCAGCCCCCGGGGACTAGCGGGAGGTCCTTCCTACGAGCAGTACTTC
TRBJ2-7 . TRBD2 TRBV10-2 CASSVGGGSSYEQYF TGCGCCAGCAGTGTTGGGGGAGGGAGCTCCTACGAGCAGTACTTC
TRBJ2-1 . . TRBV19 CASSIRGGDEQFF TGTGCCAGTAGTATCAGGGGTGGCGATGAGCAGTTCTTC
TRBJ2-2 once TRBD2 TRBV27 CASRGLADTGELFF TGTGCCAGCAGGGGACTAGCGGACACCGGGGAGCTGTTTTTT
TRBJ2-2 . . TRBV28 CASADFGELFF TGTGCCAGCGCCGATTTCGGGGAGCTGTTTTTT
TRBJ2-2 . . TRBV7-2 CASSPSVRTGELFF TGTGCCAGCAGCCCCTCGGTCCGCACCGGGGAGCTGTTTTTT
TRBJ1-1 . TRBD1 TRBV19 CASSADRTNTEAFF TGTGCCAGTAGTGCGGACAGGACCAACACTGAAGCTTTCTTT
TRBJ2-7 . . TRBV27 CASSLKGPSGNEQYF TGTGCCAGCAGTTTAAAAGGACCCTCGGGAAACGAGCAGTACTTC
TRBJ2-7 . . TRBV5-6 CASSKEGRAMRSYEQYF TGTGCCAGCAGCAAGGAGGGGCGGGCCATGAGATCCTACGAGCAGTACTTC
TRBJ2-1 . . TRBV7-9 CASSLAADDNEQFF TGTGCCAGCAGCTTAGCGGCAGATGACAATGAGCAGTTCTTC
TRBJ2-1 . TRBD2 TRBV28 CASRSLAVRSYNEQFF TGTGCCAGCAGATCACTAGCGGTACGATCCTACAATGAGCAGTTCTTC
TRBJ2-7 . . TRBV9 CASSARPVGDYEQYF TGTGCCAGCAGCGCACGCCCGGTAGGGGACTACGAGCAGTACTTC
TRBJ2-1 . TRBD2 TRBV7-6 CASSSPPAGTPDNEQFF TGTGCCAGCAGCTCACCCCCAGCGGGAACTCCGGACAATGAGCAGTTCTTC
TRBJ2-2 . . TRBV4-3 CASRGAGLNTGELFF TGCGCCAGCAGAGGGGCAGGACTGAACACCGGGGAGCTGTTTTTT
TRBJ2-1 . . TRBV9 CASSVGTNEQFF TGTGCCAGCAGCGTAGGGACGAATGAGCAGTTCTTC
TRBJ1-1 . . TRBV5-6 CASSVGSGPRAFF TGTGCCAGCAGCGTAGGCTCGGGGCCGAGAGCTTTCTTT
TRBJ1-1 . . TRBV5-1 CASSPGAKMNTEAFF TGCGCCAGCAGCCCTGGGGCAAAAATGAACACTGAAGCTTTCTTT
TRBJ2-5 . TRBD2 TRBV5-1 CASSLYGSGSETQYF TGCGCCAGCAGCTTGTATGGTAGCGGGAGCGAGACCCAGTACTTC
TRBJ2-7 once . TRBV27 CASSFFGEQYF TGTGCCAGCAGTTTTTTCGGCGAGCAGTACTTC
TRBJ1-1 once TRBD1 TRBV7-9 CASSLGNRGANTEAFF TGTGCCAGCAGCTTGGGGAACAGGGGAGCGAACACTGAAGCTTTCTTT
TRBJ2-5 . . TRBV11-2 CASSLAARGHKETQYF TGTGCCAGCAGCTTAGCTGCCAGGGGACACAAAGAGACCCAGTACTTC
TRBJ1-2 . . TRBV19 CASSDSAALYGYTF TGTGCCAGTAGTGACTCCGCGGCCCTCTATGGCTACACCTTC
TRBJ2-1 once TRBD2 TRBV4-3 CASSHEAGVRNEQFF TGCGCCAGCAGCCACGAAGCGGGAGTCAGGAATGAGCAGTTCTTC
TRBJ1-1 . . TRBV4-2 CASSQDWAGQLFAEAFF TGTGCCAGCAGCCAAGATTGGGCTGGGCAGTTATTTGCTGAAGCTTTCTTT
TRBJ1-2 . . TRBV19 CASSLTFNYGYTF TGTGCCAGTAGCCTGACATTTAACTATGGCTACACCTTC
TRBJ2-2 . . TRBV6-5 CASRRRATTGELFF TGTGCCAGCCGCCGGAGGGCCACCACCGGGGAGCTGTTTTTT
TRBJ2-2 . TRBD2 TRBV27 CASSPLAGGLWTGELFF TGTGCCAGCAGCCCACTAGCGGGAGGGCTATGGACCGGGGAGCTGTTTTTT
TRBJ2-7 . TRBD1 TRBV28 CASNPGTGVREQYF TGTGCCAGCAACCCCGGGACAGGGGTCCGGGAGCAGTACTTC
TRBJ2-7 . . TRBV20-1 CSATYEQYF TGCAGTGCTACTTACGAGCAGTACTTC
TRBJ2-3 . . TRBV5-1 CASSLGLPAGTTDTQYF TGCGCCAGCAGCTTGGGACTTCCGGCGGGTACCACAGATACGCAGTATTTT
TRBJ2-3 . . TRBV27 CASSLWVASSTDTQYF TGTGCCAGCAGTTTATGGGTAGCGTCAAGCACAGATACGCAGTATTTT
TRBJ2-1 . TRBD1 TRBV20-1 CSASDRGEQFF TGCAGTGCTAGTGACAGGGGTGAGCAGTTCTTC
TRBJ2-1 . . TRBV4-1 CASSQREGERNEQFF TGCGCCAGCAGCCAGAGGGAAGGAGAAAGGAATGAGCAGTTCTTC
TRBJ2-7 . . TRBV5-1 CASSPVQGVPYEQYF TGCGCCAGCAGTCCCGTCCAGGGTGTACCCTACGAGCAGTACTTC
TRBJ2-1 . TRBD2 TRBV6-6 CASSYGGLAGGWEQFF TGTGCCAGCAGTTACGGGGGACTAGCGGGAGGGTGGGAGCAGTTCTTC
TRBJ1-1 . TRBD1 TRBV9 CASSVGTGGTNTEAFF TGTGCCAGCAGCGTAGGGACAGGGGGCACGAACACTGAAGCTTTCTTT
TRBJ2-1 . . TRBV7-3 CASSWDLLNEQFF TGTGCCAGCAGCTGGGACTTATTAAATGAGCAGTTCTTC